This entry describes one T cell receptor beta chain. The antigen remains undetermined. Germline CDR1 is LNHDA and CDR2 is SQIVND (reference sequence). This CDR3 is built from 16 residues. Unmatched junction bases numbered 5, after V lost 2 bases and J lost 6 bases. This entry comes from a study of lymphopenia after photon versus proton radiotherapy. The method was immunoSEQ multiplex PCR; TCRdb's version includes in-frame clones alone and lacks a portion of them. Here the sample spans 35,000 to 40,000 clones, 70% to 90% being singletons. Study-wide results and limits: After the lymphocyte nadir, photon-treated repertoires showed oligoclonal expansion, especially of CD8+ Temra cells. In patients who died, overall survival fell as post-nadir TCR diversity dropped more. Authors raise, but do not show, better survival with proton therapy. Relative stability marked proton patients; photon patients lost diversity and naive cells.

This receptor was obtained from a man aged 45 to 65 with gastric cancer. The rearrangement joins TRBV19 to TRBJ2-1; 12 nucleotides match TRBD2. Material: peripheral blood, obtained from a patient treated with photon-based radiotherapy. The CDR3 spells CASSIYLAGGSNEQFF. Here the CDR3 DNA reads TGTGCCAGTAGTATATATCTAGCGGGAGGGAGCAATGAGCAGTTCTTC. Based on the CDR3 plus reference TRBV19 and TRBJ2-1, the full variable domain is DGGITQSPKYLFRKEGQNVTLSCEQNLNHDAMYWYRQDPGQGLRLIYYSQIVNDFQKGDIAEGYSVSREKKESFPLTVTSAQKNPTAFYLCASSIYLAGGSNEQFFGPGTRLTVL.